These 28 T cell receptor beta chains originate from one sample sequenced in a study of beta chain features in type 1 diabetes. Study-level results: For Type 1 diabetes patients, all four CD4+ subsets carried TCRB CDR3s that were moderately but significantly shorter.

The whole isolated RNA underwent reverse transcription, so sequencing captured expressed TCRB transcripts. This table comes from immunoSEQ multiplex PCR, and its TCRdb copy is limited to in-frame clones, with some not included. Seen here are about 260,000 clones, roughly 22% observed once, and the top ten hold around 0.028%. These receptors have no known antigen. The sample taken for sequencing was naive CD4+ T cells from blood. These receptors all stem from a woman in her 40s with type 1 diabetes.

The chain uses TRBV6-5 and TRBJ2-5, with 9 bases identical to TRBD1. CDR3 size: 14 residues. Trimming cost V 6 bases and J 4 bases; bases outside gene matches: 6. Germline loops: CDR1 MNHEY, CDR2 SVGAGI. DNA of the CDR3: TGTGCCAGCAGGGGACAGGGTCGGGGAGAGACCCAGTACTTC. It specifies CASRGQGRGETQYF.

In its sample, this clone was seen a few times. This sequence joins TRBV6-6 and TRBJ2-1, with D hard to call. Per germline, CDR1 MNHNY and CDR2 SVGAGI (reference sequence). The CDR3 loop spans 12 amino acids. V lost 0 bases and J lost 9, with 6 bases in between. The CDR3 bases are TGTGCCAGCAGTTACTCGGCTGCTGAGCAGTTCTTC. The encoded protein is CASSYSAAEQFF.

This clone was detected only a few times. This chain connects TRBV18 to TRBJ1-1; D is unresolved. V was trimmed by 3 bases and J by 2 bases, leaving 10 bases between them. The CDR3 runs 14 residues. Germline loops: CDR1 KGHSH, CDR2 LQKENI. The CDR3 region has the DNA TGTGCCAGCTCACCGGAGGACGGCAACACTGAAGCTTTCTTT. This gives the protein CASSPEDGNTEAFF.

The rearrangement joins TRBV28 to TRBJ2-7; 8 positions match TRBD2. V was pared by 4 bases and J by 2 bases, with 10 bases of the junction left unmatched. There are 16 residues in the CDR3. Germline loops: CDR1 MDHEN, CDR2 SYDVKM. DNA for the CDR3: TGTGCCAGCAGTTCCGCAGCGGGAGTTGGGACCTACGAGCAGTACTTC. Protein product: CASSSAAGVGTYEQYF.

This clone was counted only a few times. This chain connects TRBV9 to TRBJ1-4; the match to TRBD1 covers 7 bases. V lost 4 bases and J lost 4; bases outside the gene matches: 7. CDR1 and CDR2 (germline): SGDLS, YYNGEE. This CDR3 is 15 amino acids long. CDR3 residues: CASSPRTGHNEKLFF. CDR3 coding DNA: TGTGCCAGCAGCCCCCGGACAGGTCATAATGAAAAACTGTTTTTT.

This clone was counted a few times. The chain employs TRBV2 and TRBJ1-2, with 8 bases identical to TRBD1. CDR3 length equals 15 residues. V trimming: 6 bases; J trimming: 4 bases; junction bases outside the gene matches: 10. Germline lookup yields CDR1 SNHLY and CDR2 FYNNEI. CDR3 protein: CASRPRGQSPYGYTF. The CDR3 coding sequence is TGTGCCAGCAGACCCAGGGGGCAATCCCCCTATGGCTACACCTTC.

V gene TRBV5-1 combines with J gene TRBJ1-1, with 7 bases matching TRBD1. Germline-derived CDR1 and CDR2 are SGHRS and YFSETQ. The CDR3 sequence is 15 residues long. J lost 0 bases, V lost 4 bases, and 6 bases had no gene match. The CDR3: CASSEYRGMNTEAFF. The CDR3 DNA follows: TGCGCCAGCAGCGAATACAGGGGAATGAACACTGAAGCTTTCTTT.

The chain recombines TRBV5-1 with TRBJ2-5; 9 bases are shared with TRBD2. Germline V gene data show CDR1 as SGHRS and CDR2 as YFSETQ. The CDR3 sequence is 15 residues long. V gave up 0 bases and J gave up 3 bases; unmatched junction bases: 3. This CDR3 is CASSLGGRAEETQYF. CDR3 in DNA: TGCGCCAGCAGCTTGGGCGGGAGGGCCGAAGAGACCCAGTACTTC.

This clone was seen only a few times. V and J are TRBV7-2 and TRBJ2-7; D perhaps matches TRBD1 (5 bases). The germline gives CDR1 SGHTA, CDR2 FQGNSA. The CDR3 consists of 13 residues. Trimming pared 4 bases from V and 4 bases from J, leaving 11 bases between. CDR3 nucleotides: TGTGCCAGCAGCTCCAGGGTAGAGTACGAGCAGTACTTC. Translation: CASSSRVEYEQYF.

This clone was recorded a few times. The same CDR3 also results from other DNA sequences found in this sample. This chain connects TRBV4-3 to TRBJ2-3; TRBD2 aligns across 12 bases. The germline V gene has CDR1 LGHNA and CDR2 YSLEER. There are 16 residues in the CDR3. V lost 1 base, J lost 1 base, and 0 bases stayed unmatched. The DNA for the CDR3 is TGCGCCAGCAGCCAAGGACTAGCGGGAGGCACAGATACGCAGTATTTT. This gives the protein CASSQGLAGGTDTQYF.

This clone was detected a few times. CDR3 DNA sequence: TGTGCCAGCAGCCGCGGGATTAGCGGGAGACACAATGAGCAGTTCTTC. This translates into CASSRGISGRHNEQFF. The chain has TRBV7-3 and TRBJ2-1; 9 bases agree with TRBD2. J was trimmed by 5 bases and V by 5 bases; bases with no gene match: 10. Per germline, CDR1 SGHTA and CDR2 FQGTGA. This CDR3 spans 16 amino acids.

CDR3 sequence: CASSESAGGPDEQFF. The DNA of the CDR3 is TGTGCCAGCAGTGAATCGGCGGGGGGGCCGGATGAGCAGTTCTTC. The chain uses TRBV2 and TRBJ2-1, with 9 positions matching TRBD2. With V trimmed by 2 bases and J by 8 bases, 7 bases remained unmatched. The CDR3 contains 15 residues. The germline gives CDR1 SNHLY, CDR2 FYNNEI.

This clone was counted only a few times. The chain couples TRBV9 to TRBJ1-2; TRBD1 aligns across 7 bases. V was pared by 4 bases and J by 5 bases, with 8 bases of the junction left unmatched. The germline V gene has CDR1 SGDLS and CDR2 YYNGEE. This CDR3 region has 14 residues. CDR3 amino acids: CASSPTPGQYGYTF. DNA of the CDR3: TGTGCCAGCAGCCCGACCCCGGGACAGTATGGCTACACCTTC.

J is TRBJ1-5 and V is TRBV2; TRBD1 might be the D (5 bases). In germline, CDR1 is SNHLY, CDR2 FYNNEI. CDR3 length: 17 residues. Trimming took off 5 bases at V and 0 bases at J, with 17 bases between the two ends. The CDR3 region has the DNA TGTGCCAGCAGTCTCCTCATGGGGCGTTATAGCAATCAGCCCCAGCATTTT. Translating it yields CASSLLMGRYSNQPQHF. Full variable domain (missing parts from reference TRBV2 and TRBJ1-5): EPEVTQTPSHQVTQMGQEVILRCVPISNHLYFYWYRQILGQKVEFLVSFYNNEISEKSEIFDDQFSVERPDGSNFTLKIRSTKLEDSAMYFCASSLLMGRYSNQPQHFGDGTRLSIL.

A note on this clone: Other DNA sequences in the same sample also yield this CDR3. The chain employs TRBV11-2 and TRBJ2-3, with D hard to call. The CDR3 totals 13 residues. CDR1 is SGHAT and CDR2 is FQNNGV in the germline V gene. V shed 3 bases and J shed 6 bases, with 10 bases lying between them. The CDR3 loop is CASSFPGADTQYF. The CDR3 bases are TGTGCCAGCAGCTTTCCGGGTGCGGATACGCAGTATTTT. Together with reference TRBV11-2 and TRBJ2-3, the CDR3 gives the full variable domain: EAGVAQSPRYKIIEKRQSVAFWCNPISGHATLYWYQQILGQGPKLLIQFQNNGVVDDSQLPKDRFSAERLKGVDSTLKIQPAKLEDSAVYLCASSFPGADTQYFGPGTRLTVL.

This clone was recorded a few times. The chain links TRBV5-4 to TRBJ1-4, with a weak D call TRBD1 (5 bases). The CDR3 spans 13 residues. Germline assignment: CDR1 SGHNT and CDR2 YYREEE (reference sequence). V dropped 4 bases and J dropped 7 bases, with 11 bases sitting between them. CDR3 coding DNA: TGTGCCAGCAGCCAACAACAGGCTGAAAAACTGTTTTTT. The encoded protein is CASSQQQAEKLFF.

In its sample, this clone was seen a few times. The V gene is TRBV29-1, the J gene TRBJ2-7, with D tentatively TRBD2 (5 bases). Germline-derived CDR1 and CDR2 are SQVTM and ANQGSEA. The V end was cut by 3 bases, the J end by 0 bases, with 6 bases between. This CDR3 contains 12 residues. Written as DNA, the CDR3 is TGCAGCGTTGAGGGGAGCTCCTACGAGCAGTACTTC. It translates to CSVEGSSYEQYF.

This chain links TRBV6-6 with TRBJ2-5, with D maybe TRBD1 (5 bases). The CDR3 runs to 16 residues. CDR1 and CDR2 (germline): MNHNY, SVGAGI (reference sequence). Between the trimmed V and J ends, which lost 5 bases and 4 bases, there was a span of 20 bases. The chain's CDR3 is CASSHHSTALGETQYF. As DNA, the CDR3 is TGTGCCAGCAGTCACCACTCGACAGCCTTGGGAGAGACCCAGTACTTC.

V gene TRBV7-9 combines with J gene TRBJ2-7; D is perhaps TRBD2 (6 bases). CDR3 length: 16 residues. V dropped 5 bases and J dropped 4 bases, with 21 bases sitting between them. Germline V gene data show CDR1 as SEHNR and CDR2 as FQNEAQ (reference sequence). Written as DNA, the CDR3 is TGTGCCAGCAGCCGATTTAGGGGACGGGAGATTTACGAGCAGTACTTC. Translated, it gives CASSRFRGREIYEQYF.

This clone has only a few counts. This chain uses TRBV2 with TRBJ2-7; the match to TRBD1 covers 7 bases. Germline V CDR1 and CDR2: SNHLY, FYNNEI. This CDR3 is built from 14 residues. V gave up 2 bases and J gave up 3 bases; unmatched junction bases: 4. The CDR3, as DNA: TGTGCCAGCAGTGAACAGGGGGTCATCTACGAGCAGTACTTC. This sequence encodes CASSEQGVIYEQYF.

This clone occurred a few times. The chain is built from TRBV28 and TRBJ2-7; 13 positions match TRBD2. This CDR3 has 14 residues. CDR1 and CDR2 (germline): MDHEN, SYDVKM. With 6 bases clipped from V and 6 bases from J, the junction kept 5 bases outside the gene matches. The DNA for the CDR3 is TGTGCCAGCAGACCGGGACTAGCGGGATCCGAGCAGTACTTC. Protein sequence: CASRPGLAGSEQYF.

The chain couples TRBV9 to TRBJ1-2; the D is unclear. The CDR3 runs to 14 residues. Trimming removed 0 bases from V and 7 bases from J, with 13 bases in between. Germline V gene data show CDR1 as SGDLS and CDR2 as YYNGEE. CDR3 sequence: CASSVVTGFGGYTF. The CDR3 bases are TGTGCCAGCAGCGTAGTAACGGGTTTCGGTGGCTACACCTTC.

The chain couples TRBV7-2 to TRBJ2-7, with D possibly TRBD1 on 5 matching bases. V lost 0 bases, J lost 2 bases, and 11 bases lay in between. Germline V CDR1 and CDR2: SGHTA, FQGNSA. The CDR3 is 15 amino acids. The CDR3 is CASSLAQGTAYEQYF. CDR3 bases: TGTGCCAGCAGCTTAGCTCAGGGAACAGCCTACGAGCAGTACTTC. The full variable domain, completed using reference TRBV7-2 and TRBJ2-7, is GAGVSQSPSNKVTEKGKDVELRCDPISGHTALYWYRQSLGQGLEFLIYFQGNSAPDKSGLPSDRFSAERTGGSVSTLTIQRTQQEDSAVYLCASSLAQGTAYEQYFGPGTRLTVT.

The chain links TRBV5-4 to TRBJ2-5; D gene unclear. The CDR3 runs to 14 residues. Trimming pared 3 bases from V and 5 bases from J, leaving 14 bases between. Germline V lookup: CDR1 SGHNT, CDR2 YYREEE (reference sequence). CDR3 DNA: TGTGCCAGCAGCTCCGCCGGAGTGCGGGAGACCCAGTACTTC. This codes for CASSSAGVRETQYF.

The J gene is TRBJ2-5, the V gene TRBV15, with TRBD1 matching 10 bases. This CDR3 is 15 amino acids long. Looked up from germline, CDR1 is LNHNV and CDR2 is YYDKDF (reference sequence). The J segment lost 5 bases and the V segment lost 7 bases, leaving 10 bases of the junction unmatched. This CDR3 is CATTLRTGGRETQYF. Here the CDR3 DNA reads TGTGCCACCACCCTTAGGACAGGGGGTAGGGAGACCCAGTACTTC.

In this sample, this clone turned up a few times. The chain has TRBV7-2 and TRBJ2-7, with 8 bases fitting TRBD1. Germline trimming cut 4 bases from V and 2 bases from J; bases unmatched to any gene: 4. Germline V gene sequence: CDR1 SGHTA, CDR2 FQGNSA. The CDR3 has 14 amino acids. CDR3 loop: CASSSGQGTYEQYF. The CDR3 bases are TGTGCCAGCAGCTCCGGACAGGGCACCTACGAGCAGTACTTC.

The gene calls are TRBV9 and TRBJ2-1; 11 bases fit TRBD2. The trim removed 0 bases at V and 7 bases at J, leaving 3 bases unmatched. Germline assignment: CDR1 SGDLS and CDR2 YYNGEE. The CDR3 is 15 amino acids. CDR3 in amino acids: CASSVVGTSGNEQFF. The CDR3 bases are TGTGCCAGCAGCGTAGTCGGGACTAGCGGTAATGAGCAGTTCTTC.

This clone has more than one count but fewer than ten. The chain has TRBV4-3 and TRBJ1-2, with D tentatively TRBD1 (5 bases). The CDR3 spans 13 residues. In germline, CDR1 is LGHNA, CDR2 YSLEER. Trimming stripped 6 bases from V and 5 bases from J, with 13 bases between. In DNA form, the CDR3 reads TGCGCCAGCAGTCCGGGGGAAGAGTATGGCTACACCTTC. Translation: CASSPGEEYGYTF.